This TCR beta chain was sequenced for a study of blood T cell repertoires in COVID-19. Study-wide context: In each case, the material was cDNA or gDNA derived from T cells, B-cell-depleted T cells, or PBMCs.

CDR3 length: 13 residues. Germline lookup yields CDR1 SGHVS and CDR2 FQNEAQ. Trimming removed 4 bases at V and 1 base at J, with 8 bases between. Repertoires were generated with immunoSEQ multiplex PCR, while TCRdb's copy carries only in-frame clones and drops some. The sample yields a few hundred thousand clones, roughly 85% seen once. Participant ages covered about 18 to 100 years across 24 US areas. Participant reports of clinical history set cohort assignment. Sequenced sample: PBMCs or T cells enriched from blood (not recorded which). This sequence originates from a woman aged 40 to 49 with acute COVID-19. The chain uses TRBV7-8 and TRBJ2-7; a possible D gene is TRBD2 (5 bases). CDR3 bases: TGTGCCAGCAGCTATTCGGGGTCCTACGAGCAGTACTTC. It yields the protein CASSYSGSYEQYF.